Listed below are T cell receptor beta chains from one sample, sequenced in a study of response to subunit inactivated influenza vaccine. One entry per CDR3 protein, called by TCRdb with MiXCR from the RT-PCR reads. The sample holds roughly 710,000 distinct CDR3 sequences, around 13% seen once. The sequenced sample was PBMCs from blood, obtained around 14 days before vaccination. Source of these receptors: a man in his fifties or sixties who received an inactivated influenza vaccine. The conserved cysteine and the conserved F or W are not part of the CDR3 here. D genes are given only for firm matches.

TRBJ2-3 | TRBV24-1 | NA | ATSDFSGAADTQY
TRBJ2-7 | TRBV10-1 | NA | ASSDAVGGSYEQY
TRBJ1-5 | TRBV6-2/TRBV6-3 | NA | ASSYSFASNQPQH
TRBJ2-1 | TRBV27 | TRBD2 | ASSLIPRTSGNYNEQF
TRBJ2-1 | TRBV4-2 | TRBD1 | ASSRSGQGAAYNEQF
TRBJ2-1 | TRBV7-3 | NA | ASSPSPLSEQF
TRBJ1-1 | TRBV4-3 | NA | ASSPGTSFNTEAF
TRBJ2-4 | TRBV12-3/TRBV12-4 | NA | ASSLVAVRDIQY
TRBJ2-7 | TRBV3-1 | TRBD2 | ASSQLRGGTSEQY
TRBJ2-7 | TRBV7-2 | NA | ASSLAPGSQVRYEQY
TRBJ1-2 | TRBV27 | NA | ASSSGANYGYT
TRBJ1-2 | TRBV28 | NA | ASANKGNYGYT
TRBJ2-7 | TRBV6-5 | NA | ASSYSFSAGSYEQY
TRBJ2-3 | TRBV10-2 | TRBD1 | ASSDRGQGPFTDTQY
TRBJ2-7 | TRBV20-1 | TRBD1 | SAPSGGVGYEQY
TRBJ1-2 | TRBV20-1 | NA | SAPRTGTYGYT
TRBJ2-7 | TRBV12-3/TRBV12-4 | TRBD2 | ASSLSGRGTHEQY
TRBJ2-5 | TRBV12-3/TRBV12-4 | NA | ASSLLQGPRTQY
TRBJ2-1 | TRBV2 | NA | ASSDLHVSYNEQF
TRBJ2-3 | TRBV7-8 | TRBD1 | ASSPDRGPLTDTQY
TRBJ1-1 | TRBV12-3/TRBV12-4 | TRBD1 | ASSFGGGATEAF
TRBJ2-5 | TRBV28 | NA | ASRPFLVSESQETQY
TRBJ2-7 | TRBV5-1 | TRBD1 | ASSSGGYEQY
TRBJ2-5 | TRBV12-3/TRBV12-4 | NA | ASSLGDGQETQY
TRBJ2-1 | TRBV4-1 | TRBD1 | ASSPIERGPYNEQF
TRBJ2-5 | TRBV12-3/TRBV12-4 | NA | ASNQASPRETQY
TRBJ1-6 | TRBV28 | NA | ASSRDLLLDSPLH
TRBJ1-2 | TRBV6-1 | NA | ASRAGTGYGYT
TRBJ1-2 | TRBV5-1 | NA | ASSLGPTENYGYT
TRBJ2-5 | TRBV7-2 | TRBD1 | ASSLRSWTGRETQY
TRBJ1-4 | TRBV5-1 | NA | ASSLRSGNENLF
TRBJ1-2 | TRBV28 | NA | ASSLVSSNFGYGYT
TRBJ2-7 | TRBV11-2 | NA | ASSKSGQGGRSSYEQY